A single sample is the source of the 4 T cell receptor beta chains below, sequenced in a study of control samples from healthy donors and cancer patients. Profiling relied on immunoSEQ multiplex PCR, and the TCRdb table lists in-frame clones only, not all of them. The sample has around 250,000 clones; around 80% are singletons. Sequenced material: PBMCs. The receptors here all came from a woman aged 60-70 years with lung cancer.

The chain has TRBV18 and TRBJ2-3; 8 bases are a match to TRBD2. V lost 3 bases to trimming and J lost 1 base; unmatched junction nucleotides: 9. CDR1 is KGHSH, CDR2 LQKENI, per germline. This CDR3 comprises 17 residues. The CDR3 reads CASSPINSGTGTDTQYF. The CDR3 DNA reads TGTGCCAGCTCACCGATCAATAGCGGGACGGGCACAGATACGCAGTATTTT.

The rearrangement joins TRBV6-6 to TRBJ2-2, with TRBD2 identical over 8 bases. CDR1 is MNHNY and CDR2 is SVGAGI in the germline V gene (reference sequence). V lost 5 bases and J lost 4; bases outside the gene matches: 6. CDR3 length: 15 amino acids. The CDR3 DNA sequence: TGTGCCAGCAGTCCGGGACTAGGTAGCACCGGGGAGCTGTTTTTT. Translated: CASSPGLGSTGELFF.

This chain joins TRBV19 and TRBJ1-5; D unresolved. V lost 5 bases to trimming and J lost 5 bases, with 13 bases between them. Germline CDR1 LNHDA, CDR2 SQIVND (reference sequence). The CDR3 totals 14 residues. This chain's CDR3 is CASSFGSGDQPQHF. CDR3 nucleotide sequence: TGTGCCAGTAGTTTCGGGTCCGGGGATCAGCCCCAGCATTTT.

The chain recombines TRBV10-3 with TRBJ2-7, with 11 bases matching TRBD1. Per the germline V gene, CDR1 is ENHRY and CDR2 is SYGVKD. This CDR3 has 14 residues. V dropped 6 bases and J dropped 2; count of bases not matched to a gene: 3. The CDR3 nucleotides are TGTGCCATCAGAGGACAGGGGGCAACCTACGAGCAGTACTTC. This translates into CAIRGQGATYEQYF.